Below are 24 T cell receptor beta chains sequenced from a single sample in a study of blood T cells in healthy people across ages. A second PCR of roughly 7 to 11 cycles used a sample-barcoded 5' primer and a J-beta primer mix. TCRdb called the 5' RACE reads again in MiXCR, with one record for every CDR3 protein. This sample has around 1,500,000 distinct CDR3 sequences, with 28% found just once. The sample taken for sequencing was blood. These receptors were collected from a woman between 25 and 40 years old in good health.

In its sample, this clonotype was seen a few times. The chain couples TRBV19 to TRBJ2-7; tentative D call: TRBD2 (5 bases). The CDR3 contains 14 residues. The germline V gene encodes CDR1 LNHDA and CDR2 SQIVND (reference sequence). V lost 6 bases to trimming and J lost 2 bases, with 14 bases between them. Here the CDR3 reads CASRDRFGAYEQYF. DNA of the CDR3: TGTGCCAGTAGGGACCGGTTCGGGGCCTACGAGCAGTACTTC.

A note on this clonotype: At one of its ends the junction is not consistent with the germline gene, which may arise from a read error. The chain recombines TRBV3-1 with TRBJ2-7; no firm D call. The CDR3 spans 11 residues. CDR1 is LGHDT and CDR2 is YNNKEL in the germline V gene (reference sequence). In DNA, the CDR3 is TGTGCCTGCAGCCGTAGCTACGAGCAGTACTTC. Translation: CACSRSYEQYF.

The genes are TRBV25-1 and TRBJ2-1; no reliable D call. Deletions cut 1 base from V and 7 bases from J, with 5 bases between. Germline-derived CDR1 and CDR2 are MGHDK and SYGVNS. The CDR3 spans 12 residues. In DNA, the CDR3 is TGTGCCAGCAGTGAATTTGGGAATGAGCAGTTCTTC. Encoded protein: CASSEFGNEQFF.

The rearrangement uses TRBV15 and TRBJ2-5; 7 bases line up with TRBD1. The CDR3 has 13 residues. The germline V gene has CDR1 LNHNV and CDR2 YYDKDF (reference sequence). V trimming: 2 bases; J trimming: 11 bases; junction bases outside the gene matches: 8. Here the CDR3 DNA reads TGTGCCACCAGCAGAACAGGGGAAAGGGAGCAGTACTTC. It encodes CATSRTGEREQYF.

V and J are TRBV4-3 and TRBJ1-6; D is uncertain. In germline, CDR1 is LGHNA, CDR2 YSLEER. The germline V and J ends were trimmed by 0 bases and 2 bases, with 5 bases remaining between them. The CDR3 totals 15 residues. CDR3 DNA: TGCGCCAGCAGCCAAGATAGGACCTATAATTCACCCCTCCACTTT. It encodes CASSQDRTYNSPLHF.

The V gene is TRBV25-1, the J gene TRBJ1-6; weak D call: TRBD1 (5 bases). V was clipped by 2 bases and J by 13 bases, with 18 bases between them. Germline lookup yields CDR1 MGHDK and CDR2 SYGVNS. The CDR3 is 15 amino acids. The DNA of the CDR3 is TGTGCCAGCAGTGAAGGAACAGGCCGTATGCGGCCCCTCCACTTT. This codes for CASSEGTGRMRPLHF.

The chain recombines TRBV7-6 with TRBJ2-7, with 8 bases identical to TRBD2. The CDR3 is 15 amino acids. Trimming at V came to 3 bases and at J to 3 bases, leaving 7 bases not matched to a gene. The germline gives CDR1 SGHVS, CDR2 FNYEAQ. This CDR3 reads CASSLGAGEGYEQYF. DNA for the CDR3: TGTGCCAGCAGCTTGGGAGCGGGGGAGGGCTACGAGCAGTACTTC.

The chain is built from TRBV20-1 and TRBJ1-5; D unclear. The ends were cut back, 1 base at V and 0 bases at J, with 7 bases in the middle. CDR1 and CDR2 (germline): DFQATT, SNEGSKA (reference sequence). This CDR3 comprises 14 residues. The CDR3 nucleotides read TGCAGTGCTAGAGCCAGTTATAGCAATCAGCCCCAGCATTTT. Translation: CSARASYSNQPQHF.

The rearrangement joins TRBV9 to TRBJ2-3; no clear D. Trimming cost V 0 bases and J 2 bases, with 7 bases left between them. Germline CDR1 reads SGDLS; CDR2 reads YYNGEE. The CDR3 runs to 14 residues. This chain's CDR3 is CASSVAGTTDTQYF. The CDR3 coding sequence is TGTGCCAGCAGCGTAGCGGGTACCACAGATACGCAGTATTTT.

As to this clonotype: Germline is not matched at one junction end, which may reflect a read error. The V call is TRBV6-5, the J call TRBJ1-4; TRBD1 aligns across 10 bases. Germline CDR1 and CDR2: MNHEY and SVGAGI. This CDR3 has 14 residues. The CDR3 DNA is TGTGCCAGCAGGCGGGGGACAGGGGCGGGAAAACGGTTTTTT. Translated, it gives CASRRGTGAGKRFF.

Comments on this clonotype: At one boundary the junction diverges from the germline segment, which might be a read error. The chain uses TRBV3-1 and TRBJ2-1, with 14 positions matching TRBD2. The CDR3 length is 16 residues. Germline CDR1 is LGHDT and CDR2 is YNNKEL (reference sequence). The CDR3 DNA is TGTACCAGCAGCCAGCTCGGGACTAGCGGGAGCGATGAGCAGTTCTTC. It encodes CTSSQLGTSGSDEQFF.

The chain recombines TRBV12-5 with TRBJ1-2; 7 nucleotides agree with TRBD1. The germline V gene encodes CDR1 LGHNT and CDR2 FRNRAP. CDR3 length equals 16 residues. J was trimmed by 2 bases and V by 5 bases; bases with no gene match: 11. CDR3 DNA: TGTGCTAGTGGTCCTACAGAGGGGGCAAAGAACTATGGCTACACCTTC. Amino acid sequence: CASGPTEGAKNYGYTF.

About this clonotype itself: A read error may explain this, as a much larger clone is one base away. V gene TRBV6-1 combines with J gene TRBJ2-5; 8 positions agree with TRBD2. The DNA end is more similar to TRBJ2-1, so the J call may be wrong. Germline CDR1 is MNHNS and CDR2 is SASEGT. The CDR3 totals 17 residues. The CDR3 is CASSEALGSGDQETQFF. The CDR3 region has the DNA TGTGCCAGCAGTGAAGCGCTGGGTAGCGGGGACCAAGAGACCCAGTTCTTC.

The V call is TRBV7-2, the J call TRBJ2-3; D perhaps matches TRBD2 (6 bases). Germline V gene data show CDR1 as SGHTA and CDR2 as FQGNSA. The V end was cut by 3 bases, the J end by 2 bases, with 12 bases between. The CDR3 totals 15 residues. In DNA, the CDR3 is TGTGCCAGCAGCTTGACTGGAGGGGACACAGATACGCAGTATTTT. It codes for CASSLTGGDTDTQYF.

The rearrangement links TRBV19 to TRBJ1-2, with no clear D. Trimming took off 5 bases at V and 5 bases at J, with 9 bases between the two ends. This CDR3 has 12 residues. Germline V gives CDR1 LNHDA, CDR2 SQIVND (reference sequence). The CDR3: CASSSVAYGYTF. The CDR3 DNA sequence: TGTGCCAGTAGTTCGGTCGCTTATGGCTACACCTTC.

The chain uses TRBV2 and TRBJ1-2, with D unclear. There are 13 residues in the CDR3. V shed 6 bases and J shed 5 bases, with 13 bases lying between them. Germline loops: CDR1 SNHLY, CDR2 FYNNEI. CDR3 loop: CASRRSQAYGYTF. CDR3 nucleotides: TGTGCCAGCAGAAGATCCCAGGCATATGGCTACACCTTC.

The chain carries TRBV5-5 and TRBJ1-5; tentatively, D is TRBD1 (6 bases). Trimming removed 4 bases at V and 2 bases at J, with 10 bases between. This CDR3 is built from 14 residues. Germline CDR1 reads SGHKS; CDR2 reads YYEKEE (reference sequence). CDR3 sequence: CASSRDNGNQPQHF. CDR3 DNA: TGTGCCAGCAGCCGGGACAACGGCAATCAGCCCCAGCATTTT.

In this sample, this clonotype turned up many times. The junction differs from germline at one of its ends, possibly a read error. The chain couples TRBV5-1 to TRBJ2-7; 8 bases fit TRBD1. The CDR3 runs 14 residues. Looked up from germline, CDR1 is SGHRS and CDR2 is YFSETQ. This CDR3 reads CASSAGTGDYEQYF. The CDR3, as DNA: TGTGCCAGCTCAGCCGGGACAGGAGACTACGAGCAGTACTTC.

This clonotype was picked up a small number of times. This chain uses TRBV5-1 with TRBJ2-7; D gene uncertain. Trimming left V 3 bases short and J 3 bases short, with 13 bases between. Germline CDR1 SGHRS, CDR2 YFSETQ. The CDR3 length is 14 residues. CDR3 sequence reads: CASSSIGPIYEQYF. The DNA of the CDR3 is TGCGCCAGCAGCTCAATCGGACCCATCTACGAGCAGTACTTC.

V gene TRBV20-1 combines with J gene TRBJ1-2; D uncertain. The CDR3 covers 12 residues. In germline, CDR1 is DFQATT, CDR2 SNEGSKA (reference sequence). V was trimmed by 0 bases and J by 4 bases, leaving 6 bases between them. CDR3 DNA sequence: TGCAGTGCTAGAGAGGTTCCCTATGGCTACACCTTC. It specifies CSAREVPYGYTF.

V and J are TRBV20-1 and TRBJ1-1, with TRBD1 matching 7 bases. Germline V CDR1 and CDR2: DFQATT, SNEGSKA (reference sequence). The V and J ends lost 7 bases and 2 bases, in that order; junction bases with no gene match: 7. The CDR3 is 13 amino acids. CDR3 sequence reads: CSVRGGSNTEAFF. The CDR3 nucleotides are TGCAGTGTCAGGGGGGGATCCAACACTGAAGCTTTCTTT.

This clonotype has a handful of counts. V gene TRBV5-1 combines with J gene TRBJ2-7, with 8 positions matching TRBD2. The CDR3 is made up of 14 amino acids. Looked up from germline, CDR1 is SGHRS and CDR2 is YFSETQ. Trimming at V came to 6 bases and at J to 4 bases, leaving 9 bases not matched to a gene. CDR3 DNA sequence: TGCGCCAGCAACCCAACCAGCGGGGGATACGAGCAGTACTTC. This translates into CASNPTSGGYEQYF.

This chain joins TRBV7-2 and TRBJ1-5, with D unresolved. The CDR3 has 15 residues. CDR1 is SGHTA, CDR2 FQGNSA, per germline. Trimming removed 10 bases at V and 4 bases at J, with 20 bases between. As DNA, the CDR3 is TGTGCCACTACTAGTGGAGGTATAGGGAATCAGCCCCAGCATTTT. Its translation: CATTSGGIGNQPQHF.

This clonotype was detected a few times. This sequence joins TRBV20-1 and TRBJ1-2; D possibly corresponds to TRBD1 (5 bases). CDR1 is DFQATT, CDR2 SNEGSKA, per germline (reference sequence). V shed 0 bases and J shed 2 bases, with 13 bases lying between them. The CDR3 covers 15 residues. CDR3 amino acids: CSARDRRGGNYGYTF. The CDR3 DNA reads as TGCAGTGCTAGAGATCGAAGGGGAGGAAACTATGGCTACACCTTC.